The entry below describes one T cell receptor beta chain. Its antigen is as yet unknown. The entry originates in a study of cytomegalovirus exposure and HLA in healthy donors. The study, taken as a whole, reports: Rare TCR sequences predominated, though certain public TCRs were found in many donors.

Assay: immunoSEQ multiplex PCR; the TCRdb copy retains only in-frame clones and omits some. Counted here are roughly 250,000 clones, about 90% occurring once; the ten biggest clones make up over 0.95%. This CDR3 has 19 amino acids. J lost 3 bases, V lost 5 bases, and 16 bases had no gene match. Looked up from germline, CDR1 is SGHAT and CDR2 is FQNNGV. The receptor's source is a woman in her 30s in good health and CMV-seropositive. The chain has TRBV11-2 and TRBJ2-1; 10 nucleotides line up with TRBD2. The specimen sequenced was PBMCs. DNA for the CDR3: TGTGCCAGCAGCCCGCGTTCTAGCGGGAGACTCAGGGGCTACAATGAGCAGTTCTTC. It yields the protein CASSPRSSGRLRGYNEQFF.